Each of the 21 T cell receptor beta chains below was sequenced from the same sample in a study of blood T cell repertoires in COVID-19. The table came from immunoSEQ multiplex PCR; TCRdb's copy has only in-frame clones and leaves some out. The sample holds roughly 250,000 clones, approximately 80% seen once. The sample consisted of peripheral blood. The receptors here all came from an elderly woman with active or convalescent COVID-19.

The chain carries TRBV7-2 and TRBJ1-1, with D unresolved. The CDR3 spans 14 residues. Germline CDR1 reads SGHTA; CDR2 reads FQGNSA. The ends were cut back, 5 bases at V and 7 bases at J, with 17 bases in the middle. The CDR3: CASSTRHLPHEAFF. CDR3 bases: TGTGCCAGCAGCACCCGACATTTGCCGCATGAAGCTTTCTTT.

This clone was seen only once. The V and J genes are TRBV5-1 and TRBJ2-2; D not resolved. The CDR3 runs 17 residues. Germline CDR1 reads SGHRS; CDR2 reads YFSETQ. V was trimmed by 4 bases and J by 4 bases, leaving 20 bases between them. The CDR3 coding sequence is TGCGCCAGCAGCCCCAGGCCCCGCCAAAGCCTCACCGGGGAGCTGTTTTTT. The encoded protein is CASSPRPRQSLTGELFF.

This clone appeared once. The J gene is TRBJ1-6, the V gene TRBV28, with 7 bases lining up with TRBD1. This CDR3 has 14 amino acids. V gave up 6 bases and J gave up 8 bases; unmatched junction bases: 7. CDR1 is MDHEN, CDR2 SYDVKM, per germline. The CDR3: CASRPRQGDSPLHF. The DNA of the CDR3 is TGTGCCAGCAGGCCACGACAGGGCGATTCACCCCTCCACTTT.

The rearrangement joins TRBV19 to TRBJ1-5; TRBD1 aligns across 8 bases. Germline CDR1 LNHDA, CDR2 SQIVND (reference sequence). This CDR3 region has 14 residues. The V and J ends lost 8 bases and 2 bases, in that order; junction bases with no gene match: 5. The CDR3 loop is CASRGQGGNQPQHF. CDR3 nucleotide sequence: TGTGCCAGTCGTGGACAGGGCGGCAATCAGCCCCAGCATTTT.

The DNA of the CDR3 is TGTGCCATCAGTGGGCCGCCGCTCTCTGGAAACACCATATATTTT. Its translation is CAISGPPLSGNTIYF. V and J are TRBV10-3 and TRBJ1-3; no definite D call. The ends were cut back, 4 bases at V and 0 bases at J, with 10 bases in the middle. Germline CDR1 and CDR2: ENHRY and SYGVKD. The CDR3 contains 15 residues.

CDR3 in DNA: TGTGCCAGCAGCACCCACCTCCGGGCGGGACAGGGGGCTTACGAGCAGTACTTC. Amino acid sequence: CASSTHLRAGQGAYEQYF. V usage is TRBV21-1 and J usage is TRBJ2-7; the table's D call of TRBD1 was not tested on the DNA. TRBV21-1 is recorded as a pseudogene. The CDR3 has 18 residues.

CDR3 in DNA: TGCGCCAGCAGTCCCGGGTCTAGCTCCTATAATTCACCCCTCCACTTT. It encodes CASSPGSSSYNSPLHF. V gene TRBV5-1 combines with J gene TRBJ1-6; no definite D call. Trimming cost V 5 bases and J 0 bases, with 12 bases left between them. Germline lookup yields CDR1 SGHRS and CDR2 YFSETQ. CDR3 size: 16 residues.

V gene TRBV28 combines with J gene TRBJ1-5, with TRBD1 matching 11 bases. CDR3 length: 18 amino acids. V was clipped by 6 bases and J by 0 bases; unmatched bases: 10. Germline V lookup: CDR1 MDHEN, CDR2 SYDVKM. The CDR3 sequence: CASRPRGQGAGSNQPQHF. DNA of the CDR3: TGTGCCAGCAGGCCTCGAGGACAGGGGGCAGGTAGCAATCAGCCCCAGCATTTT.

The J gene is TRBJ2-2, the V gene TRBV12-3 or TRBV12-4; no firm D call. V lost 6 bases, J lost 5 bases, and 7 bases lay in between. The CDR3 consists of 12 residues. The CDR3 loop reads CASRKITGELFF. DNA of the CDR3: TGTGCCAGCAGAAAAATAACCGGGGAGCTGTTTTTT.

This chain connects TRBV11-2 to TRBJ1-1, with D possibly TRBD1 on 6 matching bases. Deletions cut 6 bases from V and 7 bases from J, with 9 bases between. Germline V CDR1 and CDR2: SGHAT, FQNNGV. This CDR3 comprises 11 residues. In DNA form, the CDR3 reads TGTGCCAGCAGACAGGGTGGTGAAGCTTTCTTT. The encoded protein is CASRQGGEAFF.

The chain couples TRBV3-1 (or the pseudogene TRBV3-2) to TRBJ2-1, with D perhaps matching TRBD2 (6 bases). The ends were cut back, 4 bases at V and 0 bases at J, with 19 bases in the middle. Germline CDR1 reads LGHDT; CDR2 reads YNNKEL (reference sequence). There are 18 residues in the CDR3. Here the CDR3 reads CASSLLAIKMISYNEQFF. The CDR3 region has the DNA TGTGCCAGCAGCCTCCTAGCGATAAAAATGATCTCCTACAATGAGCAGTTCTTC.

The chain employs TRBV7-9 and TRBJ1-1, with D perhaps TRBD1 (5 bases). Germline-derived CDR1 and CDR2 are SEHNR and FQNEAQ (reference sequence). V was trimmed by 3 bases and J by 4 bases, leaving 9 bases between them. CDR3 size: 13 residues. CDR3 nucleotide sequence: TGTGCCAGCAGCTTCATTGACAGCACTGAAGCTTTCTTT. It encodes CASSFIDSTEAFF. Supplemented by reference TRBV7-9 and TRBJ1-1, the full variable domain reads DTGVSQNPRHKITKRGQNVTFRCDPISEHNRLYWYRQTLGQGPEFLTYFQNEAQLEKSRLLSDRFSAERPKGSFSTLEIQRTEQGDSAMYLCASSFIDSTEAFFGQGTRLTVV.

The rearrangement links TRBV5-1 to TRBJ2-7; 10 bases agree with TRBD2. The V gene end was trimmed by 3 bases and the J gene end by 1 base; junction bases not matched to a gene: 7. There are 16 residues in the CDR3. Germline V gene lookup returns CDR1 SGHRS and CDR2 YFSETQ. This CDR3 is CASSYNSGLASYEQYF. The CDR3 DNA reads TGCGCCAGCAGCTATAACTCGGGACTAGCGTCCTACGAGCAGTACTTC.

V usage is TRBV5-4 and J usage is TRBJ1-2, with 7 nucleotides matching TRBD1. The CDR3 has 15 residues. CDR1 and CDR2 from the germline V gene are SGHNT and YYREEE (reference sequence). After removal of 3 bases from V and 4 bases from J, the junction contained 9 bases not matched to a gene. CDR3 in DNA: TGTGCCAGCAGCTGGGGGACAGAACTCTCCTATGGCTACACCTTC. Its translation: CASSWGTELSYGYTF. Using reference TRBV5-4 and TRBJ1-2 for the parts outside the CDR3, the full variable domain is ETGVTQSPTHLIKTRGQQVTLRCSSQSGHNTVSWYQQALGQGPQFIFQYYREEENGRGNFPPRFSGLQFPNYSSELNVNALELDDSALYLCASSWGTELSYGYTFGSGTRLTVV.

This chain connects TRBV5-1 to TRBJ1-1; D is unresolved. V lost 0 bases, J lost 4 bases, and 13 bases lay in between. The germline gives CDR1 SGHRS, CDR2 YFSETQ. The CDR3 has 15 residues. This chain's CDR3 is CASSLASGSTTEAFF. For the CDR3, the DNA is TGCGCCAGCAGCTTGGCCTCGGGGAGTACCACTGAAGCTTTCTTT.

The CDR3: CASSIGTRWAADTQYF. CDR3 coding DNA: TGTGCCAGTAGTATCGGGACTAGATGGGCGGCAGATACGCAGTATTTT. The chain carries TRBV19 and TRBJ2-3; 8 bases map to TRBD2. From germline, CDR1 is LNHDA and CDR2 SQIVND (reference sequence). The CDR3 runs to 16 residues. With V trimmed by 3 bases and J by 4 bases, 9 bases remained unmatched.

This chain links TRBV28 with TRBJ1-2, with a possible D match to TRBD1 (6 bases). The CDR3 contains 13 residues. Trimming pared 6 bases from V and 4 bases from J, leaving 12 bases between. CDR1 MDHEN and CDR2 SYDVKM come from the germline V gene. CDR3 nucleotides: TGTGCCAGCAGGAAGGACAGTATCTATGGCTACACCTTC. It is translated as CASRKDSIYGYTF.

V usage is TRBV6-4 and J usage is TRBJ1-2; TRBD1 is a possible D gene (5 bases). This CDR3 has 17 residues. Germline values: CDR1 MRHNA, CDR2 SNTAGT. Trimming removed 0 bases at V and 6 bases at J, with 20 bases between. This CDR3 is CASSDSSVGGTGDGYTF. The CDR3 DNA is TGTGCCAGCAGTGACTCCTCTGTCGGGGGGACGGGGGATGGCTACACCTTC.

The V call is TRBV29-1, the J call TRBJ1-5; tentative D call: TRBD1 (5 bases). Germline CDR1 is SQVTM and CDR2 is ANQGSEA. Trimming took 4 bases from V and 2 from J, leaving 6 bases between them. The CDR3 covers 12 residues. The DNA for the CDR3 is TGCAGCGTTGCACAGGGCAATCAGCCCCAGCATTTT. Amino acids: CSVAQGNQPQHF.

This clone was seen a few times. The chain combines TRBV6-5 with TRBJ1-1; D remains unclear. The germline V gene has CDR1 MNHEY and CDR2 SVGAGI. Trimming shortened V by 0 bases and J by 7 bases, and 9 bases separated the two germline ends. CDR3 length: 13 residues. DNA for the CDR3: TGTGCCAGCAGTTACTCGAGTCCCAATGAAGCTTTCTTT. Encoded protein: CASSYSSPNEAFF.

This chain uses TRBV2 with TRBJ1-6; D is unresolved. This CDR3 region has 15 residues. Trimming removed 2 bases at V and 0 bases at J, with 5 bases between. Germline CDR1 is SNHLY and CDR2 is FYNNEI. CDR3 sequence (DNA): TGTGCCAGCAGTGAAACGAGCTCCTATAATTCACCCCTCCACTTT. This translates into CASSETSSYNSPLHF.